This T cell receptor (beta chain) is from a study of cytomegalovirus exposure and HLA in healthy donors. Study observations and caveats: Donors belonging to an Asian-associated ancestry cluster reportedly showed fewer N-insertions in productive TCRs than the roughly 700-donor mean, according to what a later analysis found. The authors listed some 160 TCR beta chains as cytomegalovirus-associated. Across HLA loci, a later analysis found differing TCR association rates, with DRB1 most and HLA-C fewest.

Germline V gives CDR1 SQVTM, CDR2 ANQGSEA. Trimming pared 5 bases from V and 2 bases from J, leaving 10 bases between. This CDR3 is built from 13 residues. The primer mix had 60 Vbeta and 13 Jbeta primers. Profiled with immunoSEQ multiplex PCR; TCRdb holds only in-frame clones, not every one. The sample has approximately 130,000 clones, around 78% seen once. As regards this clone: As yet, its antigen is unknown.

The source is a woman in her thirties or forties in good health and CMV-seronegative. Sequencing was performed on PBMCs. The chain recombines TRBV29-1 with TRBJ1-3; D is undetermined. The CDR3 protein is CSVRKAAGNTIYF. The DNA of the CDR3 is TGCAGCGTTAGGAAGGCGGCTGGAAACACCATATATTTT.